What follows is one T cell receptor (beta chain) and its context. CDR1 and CDR2 from the germline V gene are SEHNR and FQNEAQ (reference sequence). V lost 5 bases and J lost 6, with 11 bases in between. The CDR3 runs to 13 residues. After extraction with the RNeasy kit, about 0.45 to 1 ug of the RNA was reverse transcribed using random hexamers. Amplification of TCR beta CDR3 across 54 Vbeta and 13 Jbeta was performed with immunoSEQ multiplex PCR. A single record per CDR3 protein comes from TCRdb applying MiXCR to the immunoSEQ multiplex PCR reads. Of about 120,000 distinct CDR3 sequences in the sample, about nine tenths were seen once. This sample was taken from a study of CD8 T cells in Susac syndrome. The individuals used as controls were healthy donors who had been matched for both age and sex.

The clonotype comes from a human donor in good health. The sample comprised CD4+ T cells from PBMCs. V is TRBV7-9 and J is TRBJ2-1, with D perhaps matching TRBD1 or TRBD2 (5 bases each). CDR3 residues: CASSEWDPNEQFF. The CDR3 DNA reads TGTGCCAGCAGCGAATGGGACCCCAATGAGCAGTTCTTC. Drawing the rest from reference TRBV7-9 and TRBJ2-1, the complete variable domain is DTGVSQNPRHKITKRGQNVTFRCDPISEHNRLYWYRQTLGQGPEFLTYFQNEAQLEKSRLLSDRFSAERPKGSFSTLEIQRTEQGDSAMYLCASSEWDPNEQFFGPGTRLTVL.